These T cell receptor beta chains were read from a single sample in a study of T cells in Graves' hyperthyroidism and ophthalmopathy. TCRdb used MiXCR to reprocess the multiplex PCR reads, holding one entry per CDR3 protein. Of approximately 690,000 distinct CDR3 sequences listed, around 21% are singletons. Source material: blood. These receptors originate from a man younger than 45 with Graves' ophthalmopathy. The CDR3 runs from the conserved cysteine through the conserved F or W. Fields, in order: J gene, CDR3 length, V gene, clone size, D gene, CDR3 protein, CDR3 DNA. D genes are given only for firm matches. Clone size is shown for a subset of rows, as once, few, many or a class of expanded clone.

>TRBJ2-3|15|TRBV11-2|-|-
CASSQDQTHTDTQYF
TGTGCCAGCAGCCAAGATCAGACGCACACAGATACGCAGTATTTT
>TRBJ1-5|14|TRBV2|many|-
CASSQRPTHQPQHF
TGTGCCAGCAGCCAGCGTCCGACCCATCAGCCCCAGCATTTT
>TRBJ2-6|15|TRBV4-1|-|-
CASSPHGTGANVLTF
TGCGCCAGCAGCCCTCATGGGACTGGGGCCAACGTCCTGACTTTC
>TRBJ2-3|19|TRBV6-1|-|TRBD2
CASSEVELAGVVGTDMQYF
TGTGCCAGCAGTGAAGTTGAACTAGCGGGAGTGGTCGGCACAGATATGCAGTATTTT
>TRBJ2-6|18|TRBV19|few|TRBD1
CASSTSGQGQSGANVLTF
TGTGCCAGTAGTACCTCGGGGCAGGGACAGTCTGGGGCCAACGTCCTGACTTTC
>TRBJ2-1|14|TRBV7-2|few|TRBD2
CASSLSTRENEQFF
TGTGCCAGCAGCTTATCTACGCGGGAGAATGAGCAGTTCTTC
>TRBJ1-5|13|TRBV6-1|few|-
CASASSDNQPQHF
TGTGCCAGCGCCTCATCGGACAATCAGCCCCAGCATTTT
>TRBJ2-3|17|TRBV7-6|few|TRBD2
CASSLVMAGATTDTQYF
TGTGCCAGCAGCTTAGTCATGGCGGGAGCTACCACAGATACGCAGTATTTT
>TRBJ2-2|14|TRBV7-2|many|-
CASSLRGVTGELFF
TGTGCCAGCAGCTTACGTGGAGTCACCGGGGAGCTGTTTTTT
>TRBJ2-1|13|TRBV6-2/TRBV6-3|many|-
CASSLLASNEQFF
TGTGCCAGCAGTTTACTAGCTTCCAATGAGCAGTTCTTC
>TRBJ1-6|17|TRBV11-1|-|TRBD1
CASSSSITGVQDSPLHF
TGTGCCAGCAGCTCATCTATTACAGGGGTCCAGGATTCACCCCTCCACTTT
>TRBJ1-5|17|TRBV28|few|-
CASSSRQALYSNQPQHF
TGTGCCAGCAGTTCACGACAGGCGCTTTATAGCAATCAGCCCCAGCATTTT
>TRBJ2-7|13|TRBV20-1|-|TRBD2
CSARGASGGEQYF
TGCAGTGCTAGAGGCGCGAGCGGGGGAGAGCAGTACTTC
>TRBJ1-2|14|TRBV2|many|TRBD1
CASRNTGTDRGYTF
TGTGCCAGCAGAAATACCGGGACAGACCGTGGCTACACCTTC
>TRBJ2-7|14|TRBV7-8|many|TRBD2
CASSPGLARYEQYF
TGTGCCAGCAGCCCCGGACTAGCGAGGTACGAGCAGTACTTC
>TRBJ1-1|17|TRBV2|-|TRBD1
CASRAGQGAFLNTEAFF
TGTGCCAGCAGGGCGGGACAGGGGGCATTTCTGAACACTGAAGCTTTCTTT
>TRBJ1-4|13|TRBV12-3/TRBV12-4|-|-
CASSLQEREKLFF
TGTGCCAGCAGTTTACAAGAGCGGGAAAAACTGTTTTTT
>TRBJ1-2|13|TRBV11-2|many|-
CASSLTANYGYTF
TGTGCCAGCAGCCTGACAGCTAACTATGGCTACACCTTC
>TRBJ2-2|16|TRBV7-3|-|TRBD2
CASSPTGGANTGELFF
TGTGCCAGCAGCCCCACGGGAGGCGCGAACACCGGGGAGCTGTTTTTT
>TRBJ2-7|11|TRBV6-2/TRBV6-3|many|-
CASSYGPEQYF
TGTGCCAGCAGTTACGGGCCCGAGCAGTACTTC
>TRBJ2-1|17|TRBV4-3|-|-
CASSQETVRGGYNEQFF
TGCGCCAGCAGCCAAGAAACTGTCAGGGGTGGCTACAATGAGCAGTTCTTC
>TRBJ2-5|15|TRBV30|-|TRBD2
CAWDDSGRARETQYF
TGTGCCTGGGACGATAGCGGGAGGGCCCGTGAGACCCAGTACTTC